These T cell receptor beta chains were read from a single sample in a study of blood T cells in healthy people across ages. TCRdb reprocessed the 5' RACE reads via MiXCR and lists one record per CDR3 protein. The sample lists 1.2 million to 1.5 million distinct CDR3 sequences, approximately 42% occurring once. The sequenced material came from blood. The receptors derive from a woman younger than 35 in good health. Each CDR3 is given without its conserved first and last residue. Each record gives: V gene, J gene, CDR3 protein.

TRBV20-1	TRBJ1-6	SATSGTGISPLH
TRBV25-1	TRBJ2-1	ASSDGSPYNEQF
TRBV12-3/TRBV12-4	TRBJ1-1	ASGVSNRGGAF
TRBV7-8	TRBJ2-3	ASSLAVDRVKY
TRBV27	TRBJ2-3	ASSLWGGGDTDTQY
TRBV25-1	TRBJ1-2	ASSGSRPGRWGYYGYT
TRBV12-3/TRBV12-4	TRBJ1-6	VSSRQGEPLH
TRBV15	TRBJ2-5	ATSRDRGTTYQETQY
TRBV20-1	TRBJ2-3	SAHPSRSTSTDTQY
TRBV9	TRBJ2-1	ASSPAGGHDNEQF
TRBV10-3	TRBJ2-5	AISDPDTSGKTQY
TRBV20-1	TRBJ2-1	SASEAGGYNEQF
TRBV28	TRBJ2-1	ASGGARYNEQF
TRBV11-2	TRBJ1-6	ASRPGNRGPLH
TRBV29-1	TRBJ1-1	SVEGQSGRGTEAF
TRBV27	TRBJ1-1	ASGVGQGGTEAF
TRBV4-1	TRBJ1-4	ASSRGARDEKLF
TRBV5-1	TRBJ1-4	ASSPSGFANEKLF
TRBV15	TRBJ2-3	ATSNPGSASTDTQY
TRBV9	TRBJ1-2	ASSVGGMRGHT
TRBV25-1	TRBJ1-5	ASSDLGDEEPQH
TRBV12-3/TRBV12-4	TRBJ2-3	ASSLRADTDTQY
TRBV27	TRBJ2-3	ASRSGGGRTDTQY
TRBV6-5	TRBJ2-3	ASRPPGDTDTQY
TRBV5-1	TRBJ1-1	ASSLMPGGMDTEAF
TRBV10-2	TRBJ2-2	ASRGQSTGELF
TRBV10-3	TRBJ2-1	ATHPGSSSHEQF
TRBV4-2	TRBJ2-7	ASSQETLRAGTYEQY
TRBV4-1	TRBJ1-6	ASSQEDRGDSPLH
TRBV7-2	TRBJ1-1	ASSSRAGAGNTEAF
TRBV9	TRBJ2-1	ASSPRTGYGEQF
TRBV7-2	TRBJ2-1	ASSHSGPVSSYNEQF
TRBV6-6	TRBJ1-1	ASSYSSRGRSYTEAF
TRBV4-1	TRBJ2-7	ASSHVAGGAYEQY
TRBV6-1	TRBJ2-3	ASSEVTGRRPGNTQY
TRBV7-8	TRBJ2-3	ASSLISFSGLWGTDTQY
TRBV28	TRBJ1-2	ASRPRTGISIDYGYT
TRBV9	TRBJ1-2	ASSAGTGSWGGDGYT
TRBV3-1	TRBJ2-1	ASSQGGARGNEQF
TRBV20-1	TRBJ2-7	SANRDRGWYEQY
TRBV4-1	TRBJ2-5	ASSEGLADQETQY
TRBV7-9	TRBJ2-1	ASSSTHSFEQF
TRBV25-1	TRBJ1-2	ASSEWFSTAAMEGYT
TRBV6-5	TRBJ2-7	ASSRTGLGSYEQY
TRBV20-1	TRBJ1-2	SAPTGNDYGYT
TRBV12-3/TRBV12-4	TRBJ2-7	ASSPQITRGYEQY
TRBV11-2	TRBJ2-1	ASSPSAGDYNEQF
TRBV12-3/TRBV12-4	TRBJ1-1	ASSPRGFVEAF
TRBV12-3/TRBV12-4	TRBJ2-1	ASRRRAGTTLNEQF